The clone carrying this TCR beta chain was recorded many times. TCR beta CDR3 region amplification was performed from RNA transcripts. The HTBI primer set served for first-round RT-PCR of the TCR CDR3. TCRdb reprocessed the multiplex PCR reads with MiXCR, giving one entry per CDR3 protein. The repertoire holds around 200,000 distinct CDR3 sequences, with more than 15% as singletons. This sample was taken from a study of T cells in Graves' hyperthyroidism and ophthalmopathy. Germline loops: CDR1 LNHDA, CDR2 SQIVND (reference sequence). The trim removed 9 bases at V and 0 bases at J, leaving 1 base unmatched. The CDR3 spans 13 residues. Researchers barred patients who had uncontrolled infection, other autoimmune disease, pregnancy or lactation.

The sequenced sample was blood. The chain joins TRBV19 to TRBJ2-1; 8 bases map to TRBD2. The receptor comes from a woman between 45 and 60 years old with Graves' hyperthyroidism. The CDR3 spells CASGGDSYNEQFF. The CDR3 region has the DNA TGTGCCAGCGGGGGGGACTCCTACAATGAGCAGTTCTTC.